One T cell receptor (beta chain) is described in this entry. The target antigen is unknown. The record originates from a study of T-cell memory formation after mild COVID-19. Overall study context: TCR clusters showed largely donor specificity. General study findings and limits: Clones that contracted clustered mainly in CM and EM if CD4+ and in EMRA if CD8+. Pre-infection memory showed some responding clones, and this suggested that cross-reactive memory joined.

TCR alpha and TCR beta cDNA libraries with sample barcodes and UMIs came from 5'RACE using constant-segment primers. TCRdb reprocessed the 5' RACE reads with MiXCR, giving one entry per CDR3 protein. The sample yields around 340,000 distinct CDR3 sequences, roughly 20% seen once. The TCR sequence derives from an adult woman who had mild COVID-19 (a few samples of this study predate the infection). Cell type and time point are not known. Sequenced material: PBMCs or a T cell subset sorted from them (not recorded which).

The CDR3 DNA reads TGCGCCAGCAGCTTCACCGGGACAGGGGACTCACCCCTCCACTTT. As protein: CASSFTGTGDSPLHF. The chain carries TRBV5-1 and TRBJ1-6; 10 nucleotides line up with TRBD1. This CDR3 has 15 amino acids. Germline lookup yields CDR1 SGHRS and CDR2 YFSETQ. The V and J ends lost 2 bases and 10 bases, in that order; junction bases with no gene match: 6.